A single T cell receptor (beta chain) is shown here with its context. The antigen remains undetermined. This may come from a read error, since a much larger clone is one base off. Germline-derived CDR1 and CDR2 are MGHDK and SYGVNS. This CDR3 contains 13 residues. This record comes from a study of circulating CD8 cells and anti-PD-1 response in melanoma. Study overall: Non-responders showed stable or progressive disease; responders showed complete or partial response. General observations from the study: Replicates were generally not done for experiments. Previously treated and treatment-naive patients were pooled together. Published repertoire comparisons used only baseline and M1 samples from a small cohort with few responders.

The QIAseq Immune Repertoire TCR panel built the libraries from 15 ng of total RNA. From the reads, TCRdb called clonotypes with MiXCR, one entry per CDR3 protein. The sample includes under 750 distinct CDR3 sequences, under 8.5% of them seen just once. Sorting of live CD3+CD8+TCRalphabeta+ cells by PD-1 and/or TIGIT gave four subsets. The TCR sequence derives from a human donor with melanoma. V usage is TRBV25-1 and J usage is TRBJ2-1; a possible D gene is TRBD1 (5 bases). The source was CD8+ T cells from PBMCs, collected at baseline or after one month of anti-PD-1 therapy (not recorded which). CDR3 sequence: CTSSRRVGNEQFF. The CDR3 coding sequence is TGTACCAGCAGTCGCAGGGTCGGCAATGAGCAGTTCTTC.